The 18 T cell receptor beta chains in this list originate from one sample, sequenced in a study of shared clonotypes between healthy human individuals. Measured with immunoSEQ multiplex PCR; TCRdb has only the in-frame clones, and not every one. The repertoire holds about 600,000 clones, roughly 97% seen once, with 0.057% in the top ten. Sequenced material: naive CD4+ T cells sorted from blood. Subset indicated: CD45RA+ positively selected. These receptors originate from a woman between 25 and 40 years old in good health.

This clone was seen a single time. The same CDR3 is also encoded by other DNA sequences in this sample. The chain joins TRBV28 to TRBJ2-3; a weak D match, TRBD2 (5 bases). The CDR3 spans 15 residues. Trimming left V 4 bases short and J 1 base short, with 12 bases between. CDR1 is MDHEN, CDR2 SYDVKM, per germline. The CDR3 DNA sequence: TGTGCCAGCAGTTCAGGAGCGGAGGGCACAGATACGCAGTATTTT. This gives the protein CASSSGAEGTDTQYF. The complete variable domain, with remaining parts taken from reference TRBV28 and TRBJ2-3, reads DVKVTQSSRYLVKRTGEKVFLECVQDMDHENMFWYRQDPGLGLRLIYFSYDVKMKEKGDIPEGYSVSREKKERFSLILESASTNQTSMYLCASSSGAEGTDTQYFGPGTRLTVL.

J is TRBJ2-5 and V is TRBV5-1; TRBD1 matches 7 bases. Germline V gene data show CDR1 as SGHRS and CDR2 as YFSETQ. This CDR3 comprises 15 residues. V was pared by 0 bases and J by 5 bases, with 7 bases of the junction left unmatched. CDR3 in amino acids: CASSLEIGGLETQYF. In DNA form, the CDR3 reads TGCGCCAGCAGCTTGGAAATAGGGGGCTTGGAGACCCAGTACTTC.

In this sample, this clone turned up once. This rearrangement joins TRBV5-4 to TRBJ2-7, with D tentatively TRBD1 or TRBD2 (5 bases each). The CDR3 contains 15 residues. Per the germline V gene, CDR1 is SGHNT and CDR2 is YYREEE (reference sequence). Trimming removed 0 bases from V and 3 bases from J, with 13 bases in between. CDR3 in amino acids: CASSLDQGPNYEQYF. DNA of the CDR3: TGTGCCAGCAGCTTGGATCAGGGACCAAACTACGAGCAGTACTTC.

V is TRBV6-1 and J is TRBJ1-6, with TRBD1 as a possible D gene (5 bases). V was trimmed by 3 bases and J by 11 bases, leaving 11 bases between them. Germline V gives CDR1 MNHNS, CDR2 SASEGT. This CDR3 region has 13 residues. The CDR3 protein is CASSETESTPLHF. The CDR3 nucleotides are TGTGCCAGCAGTGAGACAGAATCCACACCCCTCCACTTT.

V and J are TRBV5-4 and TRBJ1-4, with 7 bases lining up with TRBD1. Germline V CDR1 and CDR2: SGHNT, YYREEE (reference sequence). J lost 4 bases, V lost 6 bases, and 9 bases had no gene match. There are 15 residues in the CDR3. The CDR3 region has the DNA TGTGCCAGCACAAGAGGGACAGCAGTTAATGAAAAACTGTTTTTT. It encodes CASTRGTAVNEKLFF.

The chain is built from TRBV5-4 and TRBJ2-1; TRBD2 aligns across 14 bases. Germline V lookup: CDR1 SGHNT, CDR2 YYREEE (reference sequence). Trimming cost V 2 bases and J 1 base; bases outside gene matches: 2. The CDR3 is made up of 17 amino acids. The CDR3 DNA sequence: TGTGCCAGCAGCTTCGGGACTAGCGGGAGATCCTACAATGAGCAGTTCTTC. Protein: CASSFGTSGRSYNEQFF.

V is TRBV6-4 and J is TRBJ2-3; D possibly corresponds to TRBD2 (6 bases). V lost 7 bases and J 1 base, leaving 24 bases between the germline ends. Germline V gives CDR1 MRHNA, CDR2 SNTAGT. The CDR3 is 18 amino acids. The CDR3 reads CASNMGRDSLKGTDTQYF. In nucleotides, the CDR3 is TGTGCCAGCAACATGGGCCGGGACTCCCTTAAGGGCACAGATACGCAGTATTTT.

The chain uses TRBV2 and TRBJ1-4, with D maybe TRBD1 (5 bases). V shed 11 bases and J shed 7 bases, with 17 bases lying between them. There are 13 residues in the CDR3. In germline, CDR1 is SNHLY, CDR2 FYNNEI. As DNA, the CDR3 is TGTGCCTCCGGGGACCTCCTCCGTGAAAAACTGTTTTTT. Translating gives CASGDLLREKLFF.

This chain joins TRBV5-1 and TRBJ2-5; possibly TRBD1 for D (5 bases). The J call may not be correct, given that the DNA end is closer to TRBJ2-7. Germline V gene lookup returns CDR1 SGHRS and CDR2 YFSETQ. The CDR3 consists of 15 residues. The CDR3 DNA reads TGCGCCAGCAGCTTGGGACAGACAAGTGTCTACGAGCAGTACTTC. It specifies CASSLGQTSVYEQYF.

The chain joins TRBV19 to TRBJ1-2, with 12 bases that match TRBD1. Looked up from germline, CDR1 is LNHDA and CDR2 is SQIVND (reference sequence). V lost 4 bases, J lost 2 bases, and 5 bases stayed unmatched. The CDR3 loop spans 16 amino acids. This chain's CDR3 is CASSTTGTGGNYGYTF. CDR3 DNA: TGTGCCAGTAGTACGACCGGGACAGGGGGCAACTATGGCTACACCTTC.

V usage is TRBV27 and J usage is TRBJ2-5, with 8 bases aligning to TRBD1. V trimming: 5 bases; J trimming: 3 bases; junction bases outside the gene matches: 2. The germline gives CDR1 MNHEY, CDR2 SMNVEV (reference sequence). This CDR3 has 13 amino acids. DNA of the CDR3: TGTGCCAGCAGTCCGACAGGGGAAGAGACCCAGTACTTC. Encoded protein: CASSPTGEETQYF.

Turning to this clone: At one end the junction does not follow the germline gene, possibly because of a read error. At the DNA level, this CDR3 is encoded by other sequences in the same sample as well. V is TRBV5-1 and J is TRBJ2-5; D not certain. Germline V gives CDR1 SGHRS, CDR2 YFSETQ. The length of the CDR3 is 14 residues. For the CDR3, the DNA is TGCGCCAGCAGCTTAACGGGCAACCAGGAGACCCAGTACTTC. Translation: CASSLTGNQETQYF.

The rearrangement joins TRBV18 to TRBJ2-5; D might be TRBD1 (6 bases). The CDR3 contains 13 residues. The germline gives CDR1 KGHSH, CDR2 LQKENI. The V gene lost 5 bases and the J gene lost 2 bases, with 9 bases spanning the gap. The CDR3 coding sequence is TGTGCCAGCTCAAGGACAGCACAAGAGACCCAGTACTTC. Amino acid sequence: CASSRTAQETQYF. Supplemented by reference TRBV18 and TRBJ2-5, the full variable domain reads NAGVMQNPRHLVRRRGQEARLRCSPMKGHSHVYWYRQLPEEGLKFMVYLQKENIIDESGMPKERFSAEFPKEGPSILRIQQVVRGDSAAYFCASSRTAQETQYFGPGTRLLVL.

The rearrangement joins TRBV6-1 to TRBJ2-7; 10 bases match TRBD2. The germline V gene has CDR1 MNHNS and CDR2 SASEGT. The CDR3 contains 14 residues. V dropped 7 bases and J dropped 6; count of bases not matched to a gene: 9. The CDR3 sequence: CASTSGLANGEQYF. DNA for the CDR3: TGTGCCAGCACCTCGGGACTAGCGAATGGCGAGCAGTACTTC.

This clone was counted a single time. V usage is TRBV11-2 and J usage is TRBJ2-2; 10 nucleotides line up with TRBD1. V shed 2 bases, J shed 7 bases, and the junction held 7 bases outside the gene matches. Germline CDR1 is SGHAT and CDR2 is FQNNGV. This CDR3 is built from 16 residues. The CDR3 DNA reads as TGTGCCAGCAGCTTACACTCGGGACAGGGGATCGGGGAGCTGTTTTTT. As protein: CASSLHSGQGIGELFF. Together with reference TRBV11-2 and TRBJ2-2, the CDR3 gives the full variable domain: EAGVAQSPRYKIIEKRQSVAFWCNPISGHATLYWYQQILGQGPKLLIQFQNNGVVDDSQLPKDRFSAERLKGVDSTLKIQPAKLEDSAVYLCASSLHSGQGIGELFFGEGSRLTVL.

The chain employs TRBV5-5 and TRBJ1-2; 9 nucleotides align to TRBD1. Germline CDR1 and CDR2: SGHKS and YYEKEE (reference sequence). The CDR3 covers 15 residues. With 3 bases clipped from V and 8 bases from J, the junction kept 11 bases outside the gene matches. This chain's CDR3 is CASSYLDRGARGYTF. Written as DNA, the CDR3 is TGTGCCAGCAGCTATCTGGACAGGGGAGCGCGCGGCTACACCTTC.

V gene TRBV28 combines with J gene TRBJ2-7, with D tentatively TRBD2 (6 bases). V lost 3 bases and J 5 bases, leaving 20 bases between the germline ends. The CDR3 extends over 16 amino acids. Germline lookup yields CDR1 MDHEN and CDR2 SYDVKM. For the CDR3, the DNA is TGTGCCAGCAGTTTGTCCAGGAGCACTAGCTTAAACGAGCAGTACTTC. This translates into CASSLSRSTSLNEQYF.

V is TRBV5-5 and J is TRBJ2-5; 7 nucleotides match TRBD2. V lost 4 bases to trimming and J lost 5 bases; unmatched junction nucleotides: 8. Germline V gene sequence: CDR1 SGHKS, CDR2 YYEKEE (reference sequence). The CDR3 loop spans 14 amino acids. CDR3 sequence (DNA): TGTGCCAGCAGCGATCGGACTAGATTTGAGACCCAGTACTTC. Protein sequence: CASSDRTRFETQYF.